These 3 T cell receptor beta chains were sequenced from one sample in a study of T cell repertoires in cytomegalovirus infection. TCRdb re-called the reads through MiXCR, storing one row per CDR3 protein. The sample holds approximately 1,000,000 distinct CDR3 sequences, less than 35% seen once. Which antigens these TCRs recognize remains unknown. The material was cultured CD8+ T cells from PBMCs, obtained from culture after CMV antigen stimulation. The receptor source for this set is a human donor in good health (CMV status not recorded). Some clones in this sample may be carry-over from other donors' samples.

This clonotype was observed a handful of times. The V and J genes are TRBV12-3 or TRBV12-4 and TRBJ1-2; 9 bases map to TRBD1. Trimming removed 4 bases from V and 4 bases from J; junction bases left unmatched: 16. The CDR3 spans 18 residues. The CDR3 nucleotides read TGTGCCAGCAGTTCATATCGTGGGGGGACAGGGTACGTCTATGGCTACACCTTC. Protein product: CASSSYRGGTGYVYGYTF.

This clonotype was seen repeatedly, ten times or more. The V call is TRBV29-1, the J call TRBJ2-2; possibly TRBD1 for D (6 bases). Trimming left V 5 bases short and J 4 bases short, with 20 bases between. The CDR3 runs to 16 residues. Germline lookup yields CDR1 SQVTM and CDR2 ANQGSEA. The CDR3 coding sequence is TGCAGCGTTCCAAACCGGGACAAAGCTTTCACCGGGGAGCTGTTTTTT. Residues: CSVPNRDKAFTGELFF.

The table lists this clonotype with many counts. This chain links TRBV7-6 with TRBJ2-1; TRBD1 might be the D (5 bases). From germline, CDR1 is SGHVS and CDR2 FNYEAQ. V lost 5 bases, J lost 5 bases, and 19 bases lay in between. This CDR3 is 16 amino acids long. This CDR3 reads CASSPNRVTADNEQFF. CDR3 in DNA: TGTGCCAGCAGCCCCAACAGAGTGACAGCCGACAATGAGCAGTTCTTC.